The 27 T cell receptor beta chains below all came from one sample that was sequenced in a study of blood T cell repertoires in COVID-19. Assay: immunoSEQ multiplex PCR; the TCRdb copy retains only in-frame clones and omits some. This table holds roughly 300,000 clones, 83% found once. The material sequenced was peripheral blood. The receptors come from a woman in her forties or fifties who had recovered from COVID-19.

This sequence joins TRBV5-1 and TRBJ2-7, with D possibly matching TRBD2 (7 bases). The CDR3 is made up of 14 amino acids. Germline V gene lookup returns CDR1 SGHRS and CDR2 YFSETQ. Trimming took 3 bases from V and 2 from J, leaving 12 bases between them. CDR3 protein: CASSWGLAAYEQYF. The CDR3 region has the DNA TGCGCCAGCAGCTGGGGGCTAGCGGCCTACGAGCAGTACTTC.

The rearrangement joins TRBV7-2 to TRBJ1-1; 9 nucleotides match TRBD1. The junction had 6 bases not matched to a gene; V was cut back by 4 bases and J by 0 bases. Germline CDR1 reads SGHTA; CDR2 reads FQGNSA. The length of the CDR3 is 16 residues. In nucleotides, the CDR3 is TGTGCCAGCAGCTGGGGACAGGGATACATGAACACTGAAGCTTTCTTT. Its protein is CASSWGQGYMNTEAFF.

The chain has TRBV9 and TRBJ1-6; TRBD1 matches at 7 bases. CDR1 is SGDLS, CDR2 YYNGEE, per germline. V shed 4 bases and J 9 bases; nucleotides not matched to a gene: 7. CDR3 size: 14 residues. In DNA, the CDR3 is TGTGCCAGCAGCCGTACAGGGGCGGGTTCACCCCTCCACTTT. Residues: CASSRTGAGSPLHF.

The V and J genes are TRBV30 and TRBJ1-2, with 10 nucleotides matching TRBD1. Germline V gene lookup returns CDR1 GTSNPN and CDR2 SVGIG (reference sequence). Trimming at V came to 6 bases and at J to 7 bases, leaving 2 bases not matched to a gene. The CDR3 has 11 residues. CDR3 sequence (DNA): TGTGCCTGTAGGGACAGGGGTGGCTACACCTTC. Residues: CACRDRGGYTF. Full variable domain (outside the CDR3, taken from reference TRBV30 and TRBJ1-2): SQTIHQWPATLVQPVGSPLSLECTVEGTSNPNLYWYRQAAGRGLQLLFYSVGIGQISSEVPQNLSASRPQDRQFILSSKKLLLSDSGFYLCACRDRGGYTFGSGTRLTVV.

V usage is TRBV15 and J usage is TRBJ1-3, with 7 bases aligning to TRBD1. This CDR3 is built from 13 residues. Trimming took 5 bases from V and 15 from J; bases not matched to a gene: 13. CDR1 is LNHNV, CDR2 YYDKDF, per germline (reference sequence). CDR3 DNA sequence: TGTGCCACCAGCGACCAAGGAGTGGGGACAGAATATTTT. Translation gives CATSDQGVGTEYF.

The chain is built from TRBV2 and TRBJ2-2; 7 bases line up with TRBD2. The CDR3 consists of 16 residues. With V trimmed by 4 bases and J by 5 bases, 10 bases remained unmatched. Germline-derived CDR1 and CDR2 are SNHLY and FYNNEI. In DNA, the CDR3 is TGTGCCAGCAGTGTCTGGGGGGGATCAGGTACCGGGGAGCTGTTTTTT. Translating it yields CASSVWGGSGTGELFF.

The rearrangement joins TRBV29-1 to TRBJ2-7, with D tentatively TRBD1 (6 bases). The CDR3 has 14 amino acids. Trimming pared 5 bases from V and 3 bases from J, leaving 17 bases between. Germline CDR1 reads SQVTM; CDR2 reads ANQGSEA. Written as DNA, the CDR3 is TGCAGCGTTCAGGGGTACGTTGGGGACTACGAGCAGTACTTC. This translates into CSVQGYVGDYEQYF.

The V gene is TRBV16, the J gene TRBJ2-7, with D perhaps matching TRBD2 (5 bases). Germline CDR1 and CDR2: KGHSY and FQNENV. The CDR3 loop spans 15 amino acids. V gave up 0 bases and J gave up 2 bases, with 11 bases separating them. The CDR3 DNA reads TGTGCCAGCAGCCAATCGAGGGCGGTAACCTACGAGCAGTACTTC. Translation gives CASSQSRAVTYEQYF.

The V gene is TRBV27, the J gene TRBJ2-2; perhaps TRBD1 as D (6 bases). The CDR3 has 16 residues. Trimming took 3 bases from V and 1 from J, leaving 12 bases between them. In germline, CDR1 is MNHEY, CDR2 SMNVEV (reference sequence). The CDR3 loop reads CASSFPDRRNTGELFF. The CDR3 DNA reads as TGTGCCAGCAGTTTCCCCGACAGGAGGAACACCGGGGAGCTGTTTTTT.

The chain is built from TRBV21-1 and TRBJ2-3; the table's D gene call, TRBD2, was not cross checked with the DNA. TRBV21-1 is marked as a pseudogene. The CDR3 is 15 residues long. The CDR3 region is CARTHMERVTDTQYF. CDR3 in DNA: TGTGCCAGGACTCATATGGAGCGGGTCACAGATACGCAGTATTTT.

The V and J genes are TRBV11-2 and TRBJ2-7, with D possibly being TRBD1 (6 bases). The length of the CDR3 is 15 residues. Germline CDR1 reads SGHAT; CDR2 reads FQNNGV. V lost 5 bases and J 3 bases, leaving 17 bases between the germline ends. The CDR3 here is CASSPIRDNNYEQYF. CDR3 DNA sequence: TGTGCCAGCAGCCCAATCCGGGACAACAACTACGAGCAGTACTTC.

The chain recombines TRBV5-1 with TRBJ2-1; 7 bases line up with TRBD1. This CDR3 has 15 amino acids. The trim removed 3 bases at V and 8 bases at J, leaving 11 bases unmatched. Germline CDR1 reads SGHRS; CDR2 reads YFSETQ. For the CDR3, the DNA is TGCGCCAGCAGCTCACAGGGGTCTAGCATCCATGAGCAGTTCTTC. Translated, it gives CASSSQGSSIHEQFF.

The rearrangement links TRBV5-4 to TRBJ1-3; no firm D call. V lost 4 bases and J lost 2, with 16 bases in between. Per germline, CDR1 SGHNT and CDR2 YYREEE (reference sequence). The CDR3 has 16 residues. This chain's CDR3 is CASSPSSSTAGNTIYF. The CDR3 DNA follows: TGTGCCAGCAGCCCCTCCTCCTCTACTGCTGGAAACACCATATATTTT.

The J gene is TRBJ2-2, the V gene TRBV5-1; 8 nucleotides match TRBD1. V lost 4 bases, J lost 2 bases, and 4 bases stayed unmatched. Germline V gives CDR1 SGHRS, CDR2 YFSETQ. The CDR3 has 15 amino acids. CDR3 nucleotide sequence: TGCGCCAGCAGCGTGACAGGGGATAACACCGGGGAGCTGTTTTTT. Protein sequence: CASSVTGDNTGELFF.

This clone has more than one count but fewer than ten. The gene calls are TRBV5-5 and TRBJ2-7; 9 bases are a match to TRBD1. The V and J ends lost 3 bases and 3 bases, in that order; junction bases with no gene match: 10. There are 16 residues in the CDR3. Germline V gives CDR1 SGHKS, CDR2 YYEKEE (reference sequence). CDR3 protein: CASSYTPGQGSYEQYF. In nucleotides, the CDR3 is TGTGCCAGCAGCTACACCCCGGGACAGGGAAGCTACGAGCAGTACTTC.

This chain uses TRBV19 with TRBJ1-2; D is ambiguous. Germline V CDR1 and CDR2: LNHDA, SQIVND (reference sequence). V lost 11 bases and J 8 bases, leaving 27 bases between the germline ends. The CDR3 sequence is 15 residues long. CDR3 protein: CACCMADSKRGGYTF. The CDR3 DNA reads as TGTGCCTGTTGTATGGCCGACTCTAAGCGAGGAGGCTACACCTTC.

This chain connects TRBV5-6 to TRBJ2-5; D is possibly TRBD2 (6 bases). Trimming took 1 base from V and 2 from J, leaving 9 bases between them. CDR3 size: 14 residues. Germline-derived CDR1 and CDR2 are SGHDT and YYEEEE. The CDR3 here is CASSLLLAQETQYF. CDR3 DNA: TGTGCCAGCAGCTTGTTACTAGCTCAAGAGACCCAGTACTTC.

This chain joins TRBV28 and TRBJ2-7, with TRBD1 as a possible D gene (6 bases). The CDR3 consists of 13 residues. Germline CDR1 and CDR2: MDHEN and SYDVKM. Trimming cost V 6 bases and J 5 bases, with 14 bases left between them. CDR3: CASSSWGPNEQYF. The CDR3 nucleotides are TGTGCCAGCAGCAGTTGGGGGCCCAACGAGCAGTACTTC.

Notes on this clone: The sample has other DNA sequences that encode this CDR3 too. The chain employs TRBV9 and TRBJ2-1; 8 bases fit TRBD2. CDR1 SGDLS and CDR2 YYNGEE come from the germline V gene. The CDR3 runs to 14 residues. J was trimmed by 3 bases and V by 2 bases; bases with no gene match: 1. CDR3 residues: CASSVGTSYNEQFF. The CDR3, as DNA: TGTGCCAGCAGCGTTGGGACTAGCTACAATGAGCAGTTCTTC.

V usage is TRBV4-2 and J usage is TRBJ1-2; the D is unclear. V lost 0 bases to trimming and J lost 0 bases, with 11 bases between them. The germline V gene has CDR1 LGHNA and CDR2 YNFKEQ. The CDR3 runs to 16 residues. The DNA of the CDR3 is TGTGCCAGCAGCCAAGATTGGGCAATTGCTAACTATGGCTACACCTTC. This codes for CASSQDWAIANYGYTF.

A single count supports this clone. The chain has TRBV7-6 and TRBJ2-7; 9 nucleotides line up with TRBD1. The length of the CDR3 is 16 residues. The germline gives CDR1 SGHVS, CDR2 FNYEAQ. Trimming removed 5 bases from V and 3 bases from J; junction bases left unmatched: 11. CDR3 region: CASSPGTGTGNYEQYF. The CDR3 nucleotides read TGTGCCAGCAGCCCTGGCACCGGGACAGGGAACTACGAGCAGTACTTC.

The chain carries TRBV27 and TRBJ2-4, with no clear D. Germline CDR1 MNHEY, CDR2 SMNVEV (reference sequence). V gave up 7 bases and J gave up 0 bases, with 10 bases separating them. The CDR3 sequence is 14 residues long. The chain's CDR3 is CASTSGVAKNIQYF. DNA for the CDR3: TGTGCCAGCACGAGTGGAGTAGCCAAAAACATTCAGTACTTC.

DNA for the CDR3: TGTGCCAGTAGTATAGGACAGGGAGATCAGCCCCAGCATTTT. Translated: CASSIGQGDQPQHF. This chain joins TRBV19 and TRBJ1-5; TRBD1 aligns across 7 bases. This CDR3 has 14 amino acids. The V gene end was trimmed by 1 base and the J gene end by 5 bases; junction bases not matched to a gene: 2. Germline values: CDR1 LNHDA, CDR2 SQIVND (reference sequence).

The genes are TRBV24-1 and TRBJ1-1; 9 positions agree with TRBD1. Germline loops: CDR1 KGHDR, CDR2 SFDVKD. This CDR3 is built from 16 residues. V was pared by 1 base and J by 6 bases, with 8 bases of the junction left unmatched. The chain's CDR3 is CATSDFGDRDVAEAFF. In DNA form, the CDR3 reads TGTGCCACCAGTGATTTCGGGGACAGGGATGTCGCTGAAGCTTTCTTT.

V is TRBV5-5 and J is TRBJ2-4; TRBD2 agrees at 8 bases. Germline V gene lookup returns CDR1 SGHKS and CDR2 YYEKEE (reference sequence). The CDR3 has 16 amino acids. Unmatched junction bases numbered 8, after V lost 6 bases and J lost 0 bases. CDR3 amino acids: CASTPGGGVAKNIQYF. The CDR3 region has the DNA TGTGCCAGCACCCCGGGAGGGGGGGTAGCCAAAAACATTCAGTACTTC.

This clone appeared a single time. This chain links TRBV9 with TRBJ2-3; possible D gene TRBD1, 6 bases. This CDR3 region has 15 residues. Germline V CDR1 and CDR2: SGDLS, YYNGEE. V dropped 4 bases and J dropped 1 base, with 13 bases sitting between them. CDR3 in amino acids: CASSTPGQGTDTQYF. The CDR3 region has the DNA TGTGCCAGCAGCACTCCGGGACAAGGCACAGATACGCAGTATTTT.

The chain carries TRBV9 and TRBJ2-1, with D possibly being TRBD2 (6 bases). The length of the CDR3 is 14 residues. The V gene lost 5 bases and the J gene lost 1 base, with 10 bases spanning the gap. Germline CDR1 SGDLS, CDR2 YYNGEE. CDR3 in amino acids: CASSPGGSYNEQFF. The DNA of the CDR3 is TGTGCCAGCAGTCCCGGGGGATCCTACAATGAGCAGTTCTTC.